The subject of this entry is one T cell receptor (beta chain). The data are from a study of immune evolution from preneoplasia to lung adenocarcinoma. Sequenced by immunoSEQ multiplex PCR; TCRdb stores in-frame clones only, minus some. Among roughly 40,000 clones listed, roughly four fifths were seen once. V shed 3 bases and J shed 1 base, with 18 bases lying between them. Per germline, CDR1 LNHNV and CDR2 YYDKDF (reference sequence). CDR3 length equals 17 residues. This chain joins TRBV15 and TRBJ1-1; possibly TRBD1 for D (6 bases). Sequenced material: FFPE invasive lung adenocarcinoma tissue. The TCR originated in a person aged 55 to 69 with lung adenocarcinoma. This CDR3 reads CATSSPGPGQENTEAFF. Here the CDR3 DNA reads TGTGCCACCAGCAGCCCTGGGCCGGGACAAGAGAACACTGAAGCTTTCTTT.